This TCR beta chain was sequenced during a study of T cells after posttransplantation cyclophosphamide. Findings and limits, study-wide: TRB clonality was highly associated with recipient CMV seropositivity and reactivation.

Germline assignment: CDR1 SEHNR and CDR2 FQNEAQ (reference sequence). With 2 bases removed from V and 6 bases from J, the gap between germline ends came to 11 bases. CDR3 length: 13 amino acids. Sequencing was performed with immunoSEQ multiplex PCR; in TCRdb, only in-frame clones are kept and a portion is missing. The table has approximately 4,000 clones, over 80% seen once; the top ten hold roughly 6.5%. Cyclophosphamide on days +3 and +4 followed busulfan-fludarabine conditioning and a marrow graft. Turning to this clone: Its antigen is currently unknown.

V and J are TRBV7-9 and TRBJ2-7; D uncertain. This receptor was obtained from a male patient between 25 and 39 years old who received an allogeneic stem cell transplant from a related donor, was CMV-positive, and had no GVHD. The graft donor may have given rise to some T cells. The specimen was CD4+ T cells sorted from blood, collected 242 days after a stem cell transplant with posttransplant cyclophosphamide. This chain's CDR3 is CASSLSPFGEQYF. The CDR3 nucleotides are TGTGCCAGCAGCTTATCCCCCTTCGGCGAGCAGTACTTC.